This TCR beta chain was identified in a study of OX40 agonist ivuxolimab in advanced cancers. Study at large: Partial responses were seen in three patients, one with hepatocellular carcinoma and two with cutaneous melanoma.

Study-wide points: At 0.1 to 3.0 mg/kg, clonal expansion of CD4+ and CD8+ blood T cells had occurred by week 6. Average numbers of expanded clones were greater in CD8+ T cells than in CD4+. Nonresponders included some who also had low normalized T-cell clonal expansion.

Repertoires were generated with immunoSEQ multiplex PCR, while TCRdb's copy carries only in-frame clones and drops some. Of about 61,000 clones in the sample, nearly 90% were seen once. Turning to this clone: Its antigen is still unknown.

The CDR3 sequence is 11 residues long. Germline V lookup: CDR1 DFQATT, CDR2 SNEGSKA (reference sequence). The V and J ends lost 6 bases and 6 bases respectively, with 12 bases between them. The source is an adult with an advanced solid tumor such as melanoma, head and neck, liver or kidney cancer. This specimen was CD4+ or CD8+ T cells sorted from blood, taken in a trial of the OX40 agonist ivuxolimab. This sequence joins TRBV20-1 and TRBJ2-7; no definite D call. The CDR3 DNA reads TGCAGTGCCCAATGGACGGGCGAGCAGTACTTC. Translating gives CSAQWTGEQYF.